The 6 T cell receptor beta chains reported below all come from one sample, sequenced in a study of T cells in tuberculosis. Time point indicated: new active TB diagnosis, blood taken before or within 7 days of starting treatment. The protocol was immunoSEQ multiplex PCR, while the TCRdb copy is restricted to in-frame clones and leaves out a portion. The sample has about 22,000 clones, about 85% seen once; the top ten hold around 14%. Here the sequenced sample was PBMCs, taken at tuberculosis diagnosis. These receptors were collected from an adult with tuberculosis.

The chain links TRBV7-2 to TRBJ2-7; 15 nucleotides match TRBD2. V lost 2 bases and J lost 0; bases outside the gene matches: 8. CDR1 is SGHTA and CDR2 is FQGNSA in the germline V gene. There are 19 residues in the CDR3. CDR3 loop: CASSLLGGLAGGTSYEQYF. In DNA, the CDR3 is TGTGCCAGCAGCTTATTGGGGGGACTAGCGGGAGGTACCTCCTACGAGCAGTACTTC.

The chain joins TRBV7-2 to TRBJ1-5; 7 bases are shared with TRBD1. Germline assignment: CDR1 SGHTA and CDR2 FQGNSA. V lost 5 bases, J lost 6 bases, and 7 bases stayed unmatched. The CDR3 is 14 residues long. The CDR3 sequence is CASSPTGAVQPQHF. In DNA form, the CDR3 reads TGTGCCAGCAGCCCCACAGGGGCGGTTCAGCCCCAGCATTTT.

The rearrangement joins TRBV19 to TRBJ2-3; 13 bases line up with TRBD2. V dropped 2 bases and J dropped 1; count of bases not matched to a gene: 3. In germline, CDR1 is LNHDA, CDR2 SQIVND (reference sequence). The CDR3 spans 17 residues. The CDR3 nucleotides are TGTGCCAGTAGTATACCGGGGACTAGCGGGGGCACAGATACGCAGTATTTT. Translation: CASSIPGTSGGTDTQYF.

The CDR3 here is CASIASFRNTGELFF. In nucleotides, the CDR3 is TGTGCCAGCATCGCATCCTTCAGGAACACCGGGGAGCTGTTTTTT. The rearrangement joins TRBV7-9 to TRBJ2-2; D is ambiguous. Trimming left V 7 bases short and J 1 base short, with 13 bases between. The CDR3 runs 15 residues. The germline CDR1 and CDR2 sequences are SEHNR and FQNEAQ (reference sequence).

The count of this clone is one. The J gene is TRBJ2-7, the V gene TRBV6-5; no clear D gene. The V gene lost 2 bases and the J gene lost 1 base, with 9 bases spanning the gap. The germline V gene encodes CDR1 MNHEY and CDR2 SVGAGI. CDR3 length: 14 residues. CDR3 in amino acids: CASSYNRKSYEQYF. The CDR3 nucleotides read TGTGCCAGCAGTTACAACAGAAAATCCTACGAGCAGTACTTC.

The V call is TRBV19, the J call TRBJ2-1; a possible D gene is TRBD2 (6 bases). The germline CDR1 and CDR2 sequences are LNHDA and SQIVND (reference sequence). CDR3 length: 16 amino acids. V lost 0 bases, J lost 6 bases, and 15 bases lay in between. The CDR3 region is CASSIDQGGATNEQFF. CDR3 sequence (DNA): TGTGCCAGTAGTATAGATCAAGGCGGGGCCACCAATGAGCAGTTCTTC. Complete variable domain (other parts from reference TRBV19 and TRBJ2-1): DGGITQSPKYLFRKEGQNVTLSCEQNLNHDAMYWYRQDPGQGLRLIYYSQIVNDFQKGDIAEGYSVSREKKESFPLTVTSAQKNPTAFYLCASSIDQGGATNEQFFGPGTRLTVL.